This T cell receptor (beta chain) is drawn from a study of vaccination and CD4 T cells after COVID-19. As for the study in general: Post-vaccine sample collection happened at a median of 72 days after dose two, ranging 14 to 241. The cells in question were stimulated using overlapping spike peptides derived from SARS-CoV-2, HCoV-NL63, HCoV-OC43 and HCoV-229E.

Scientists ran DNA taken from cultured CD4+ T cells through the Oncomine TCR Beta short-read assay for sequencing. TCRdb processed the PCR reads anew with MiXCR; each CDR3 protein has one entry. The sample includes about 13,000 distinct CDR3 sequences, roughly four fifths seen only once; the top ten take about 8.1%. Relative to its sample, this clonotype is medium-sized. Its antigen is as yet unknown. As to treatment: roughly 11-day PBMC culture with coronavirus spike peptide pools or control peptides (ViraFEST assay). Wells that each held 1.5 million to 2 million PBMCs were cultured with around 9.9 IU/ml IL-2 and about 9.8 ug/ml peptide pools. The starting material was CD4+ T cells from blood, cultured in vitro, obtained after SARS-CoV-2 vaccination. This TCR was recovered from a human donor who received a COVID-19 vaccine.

In nucleotides, the CDR3 is TGTGCCAGCAGCCAGGGGGGACTATACCAGCCCCAGCATTTT. The encoded protein is CASSQGGLYQPQHF. This chain links TRBV7-6 with TRBJ1-5; 7 bases match TRBD1. Germline V gives CDR1 SGHVS, CDR2 FNYEAQ. With V trimmed by 5 bases and J by 7 bases, 8 bases remained unmatched. This CDR3 is 14 amino acids long.